Each of the 2 T cell receptor beta chains below was sequenced from the same sample in a study of beta chain features in type 1 diabetes. Study-level results: Moderate but significant shortening of TCRB CDR3s was recorded in all four CD4+ subsets from Type 1 diabetes patients.

For these receptors, no antigen is known. The study reverse transcribed the entire isolated RNA, so it sequenced expressed TCRB transcripts. TCRdb's table, derived via immunoSEQ multiplex PCR, lists solely in-frame clones and lacks some. The table records 250,000 or so clones, over 20% of them present only once. Sequenced input: naive CD4+ T cells from blood. Receptors originate from a woman in her thirties or forties with type 1 diabetes.

Concerning this clone itself: Other DNA sequences from this sample encode an identical CDR3 as well. The chain carries TRBV29-1 and TRBJ2-5, with no clear D. Germline CDR1 SQVTM, CDR2 ANQGSEA. This CDR3 is 10 amino acids long. V was cut by 6 bases and J by 2 bases, with 4 bases left in between. The CDR3 protein is CSVLQETQYF. As DNA, the CDR3 is TGCAGCGTGTTACAAGAGACCCAGTACTTC.

The J gene is TRBJ2-5, the V gene TRBV5-1; a possible D gene is TRBD1 (6 bases). The CDR3 contains 15 residues. Between the trimmed V and J ends, which lost 4 bases and 2 bases, there was a span of 15 bases. Looked up from germline, CDR1 is SGHRS and CDR2 is YFSETQ. As DNA, the CDR3 is TGCGCCAGCAGCCCTGCGACAGGAGGTCAAGAGACCCAGTACTTC. Translation: CASSPATGGQETQYF.